This passage covers 13 T cell receptor beta chains from one sample sequenced in a study of shared clonotypes between healthy human individuals (TCRdb year 2020). To prepare the library, the immunoSEQ multiplex PCR assay was applied. TCRdb obtained this table from immuneACCESS and retained in-frame rearrangements with V and J assigned. These tables miss some clones; where compared with another copy, unresolved V genes account for less than half of the shortfall, and the remainder is unexplained. The sample data list about a million clones, and over 60% of these were observed just once. Approximately 1.5% of the sample rests with the top ten. The material sequenced was memory CD4+ T cells sorted from blood. The sample's cell subset or site label is to be understood as: CD45RA-negative fraction. The receptors shown here come from a man between 18 and 35 years old in good health.

The chain links TRBV6-1 to TRBJ2-7; TRBD1 agrees at 8 bases. The CDR3 covers 14 residues. With V trimmed by 6 bases and J by 2 bases, 6 bases remained unmatched. Germline V lookup: CDR1 MNHNS, CDR2 SASEGT. CDR3: CASREGQAAYEQYF. In DNA form, the CDR3 reads TGTGCCAGCAGAGAGGGACAGGCCGCCTACGAGCAGTACTTC.

The chain joins TRBV10-3 to TRBJ2-3; the D call may be TRBD1 or TRBD2 (5 bases each). The CDR3 extends over 13 amino acids. Trimming left V 9 bases short and J 2 bases short, with 12 bases between. From germline, CDR1 is ENHRY and CDR2 SYGVKD. CDR3 sequence: CAMTTDYTDTQYF. The DNA for the CDR3 is TGTGCCATGACGACAGACTACACAGATACGCAGTATTTT.

CDR3 residues: CASSLAANSPLHF. The CDR3 nucleotides are TGTGCCAGCAGTTTAGCGGCAAATTCACCCCTCCACTTT. The V gene is TRBV28, the J gene TRBJ1-6, with D uncertain. The CDR3 covers 13 residues. The germline V and J ends were trimmed by 2 bases and 7 bases, with 6 bases remaining between them. The V gene's germline CDR1 is MDHEN and CDR2 SYDVKM. The whole variable domain, filled in from reference TRBV28 and TRBJ1-6, reads DVKVTQSSRYLVKRTGEKVFLECVQDMDHENMFWYRQDPGLGLRLIYFSYDVKMKEKGDIPEGYSVSREKKERFSLILESASTNQTSMYLCASSLAANSPLHFGNGTRLTVT.

This sequence joins TRBV4-3 and TRBJ2-7; maybe TRBD2 (6 bases). Trimming stripped 4 bases from V and 0 bases from J, with 22 bases between. This CDR3 comprises 18 residues. Germline V lookup: CDR1 LGHNA, CDR2 YSLEER. The CDR3: CASSRTSTTGSISYEQYF. In nucleotides, the CDR3 is TGCGCCAGCAGCCGCACCTCGACTACCGGGAGCATCTCCTACGAGCAGTACTTC.

This clone has only one observation. This rearrangement joins TRBV5-4 to TRBJ1-5; perhaps TRBD1 as D (6 bases). With 2 bases removed from V and 3 bases from J, the gap between germline ends came to 15 bases. This CDR3 contains 16 residues. Germline lookup yields CDR1 SGHNT and CDR2 YYREEE (reference sequence). CDR3 sequence: CASSLAEQGPNQPQHF. CDR3 DNA sequence: TGTGCCAGCAGCTTAGCGGAACAGGGTCCCAATCAGCCCCAGCATTTT.

This clone was seen just once. CDR3 nucleotides: TGTGCCTGGGGCAGTGTGAGCTCCTATAATTCACCCCTCCACTTT. Translating it yields CAWGSVSSYNSPLHF. The chain uses TRBV30 and TRBJ1-6; D is ambiguous. V was trimmed by 5 bases and J by 0 bases, leaving 11 bases between them. The CDR3 sequence is 15 residues long. In germline, CDR1 is GTSNPN, CDR2 SVGIG (reference sequence).

The chain carries TRBV5-1 and TRBJ1-1, with D possibly being TRBD1 (5 bases). Germline V CDR1 and CDR2: SGHRS, YFSETQ. The CDR3 runs to 14 residues. V gave up 0 bases and J gave up 5 bases, with 11 bases separating them. CDR3 sequence reads: CASSLAGTGTEAFF. DNA for the CDR3: TGCGCCAGCAGCTTGGCCGGGACCGGGACTGAAGCTTTCTTT.

The rearrangement uses TRBV5-1 and TRBJ2-7; TRBD2 aligns across 7 bases. J gave up 6 bases and V 3 bases, and 9 bases lay outside the gene matches. The germline V gene has CDR1 SGHRS and CDR2 YFSETQ. The length of the CDR3 is 14 residues. The CDR3, as DNA: TGCGCCAGCAGCTCGGGGAGCTGGGGGGGCGAGCAGTACTTC. Its protein product is CASSSGSWGGEQYF.

This chain links TRBV7-9 with TRBJ2-5; 8 nucleotides agree with TRBD2. The end of the DNA is better explained by TRBJ2-7, so the J call may be wrong. CDR3 length: 12 amino acids. Germline CDR1 and CDR2: SEHNR and FQNEAQ (reference sequence). CDR3 nucleotide sequence: TGTGCCAGCGGTGCGGGAGGATACGAGCAGTACTTC. Encoded protein: CASGAGGYEQYF.

J is TRBJ2-1 and V is TRBV7-2, with D uncertain. V lost 5 bases and J 9 bases, leaving 14 bases between the germline ends. The CDR3 covers 13 residues. Per the germline V gene, CDR1 is SGHTA and CDR2 is FQGNSA. Here the CDR3 DNA reads TGTGCCAGCAGCCCCCCCGGCACATTTGAGCAGTTCTTC. Translating it yields CASSPPGTFEQFF.

V usage is TRBV10-3 and J usage is TRBJ2-7, with D unclear. Trimming pared 0 bases from V and 0 bases from J, leaving 9 bases between. The germline V gene encodes CDR1 ENHRY and CDR2 SYGVKD. This CDR3 is 15 amino acids long. The CDR3 protein is CAISESGPSSYEQYF. CDR3 in DNA: TGTGCCATCAGTGAGTCAGGGCCAAGCTCCTACGAGCAGTACTTC.

The rearrangement joins TRBV4-3 to TRBJ2-3; D gene ambiguous. Per germline, CDR1 LGHNA and CDR2 YSLEER. V lost 2 bases to trimming and J lost 0 bases, with 3 bases between them. This CDR3 has 13 amino acids. The CDR3 sequence is CASSQFSTDTQYF. CDR3 in DNA: TGCGCCAGCAGCCAATTTAGCACAGATACGCAGTATTTT.

The chain uses TRBV10-2 and TRBJ2-7; 11 bases match TRBD2. The V gene's germline CDR1 is WSHSY and CDR2 SAAADI. The CDR3 contains 15 residues. V was clipped by 8 bases and J by 4 bases; unmatched bases: 10. This chain's CDR3 is CASSHLAGGLYEQYF. The CDR3 coding sequence is TGCGCCAGCTCCCACCTAGCGGGGGGACTATACGAGCAGTACTTC.